The 22 T cell receptor beta chains below were found in one sample sequenced in a study of cytomegalovirus exposure and HLA in healthy donors. The assay was immunoSEQ multiplex PCR, and TCRdb's table has in-frame clones only and misses some. This table has around 130,000 clones, roughly 91% appearing once. Sequenced input: PBMCs. Every receptor here comes from a man aged 25-45 years in good health and CMV-seronegative.

The rearrangement joins TRBV15 to TRBJ2-3; possibly TRBD2 for D (6 bases). The CDR3 is made up of 16 amino acids. Per the germline V gene, CDR1 is LNHNV and CDR2 is YYDKDF (reference sequence). Trimming removed 1 base from V and 1 base from J, with 12 bases in between. The CDR3 protein is CATSRGGRQGTDTQYF. In nucleotides, the CDR3 is TGTGCCACCAGCAGAGGAGGGAGGCAAGGCACAGATACGCAGTATTTT. The complete variable domain, with remaining parts taken from reference TRBV15 and TRBJ2-3, reads DAMVIQNPRYQVTQFGKPVTLSCSQTLNHNVMYWYQQKSSQAPKLLFHYYDKDFNNEADTPDNFQSRRPNTSFCFLDIRSPGLGDTAMYLCATSRGGRQGTDTQYFGPGTRLTVL.

The chain joins TRBV19 to TRBJ2-5; 10 positions agree with TRBD2. The CDR3 totals 18 residues. Germline V gene lookup returns CDR1 LNHDA and CDR2 SQIVND (reference sequence). The trim removed 3 bases at V and 0 bases at J, leaving 10 bases unmatched. The CDR3 DNA sequence: TGTGCCAGTAGTATCGGGGTAGCGGGGGGCCGGTACCAAGAGACCCAGTACTTC. It codes for CASSIGVAGGRYQETQYF.

J is TRBJ1-5 and V is TRBV6-4; weak D call: TRBD1 (5 bases). The germline V gene encodes CDR1 MRHNA and CDR2 SNTAGT. Trimming stripped 2 bases from V and 4 bases from J, with 15 bases between. The CDR3 has 16 amino acids. The CDR3 nucleotides read TGTGCCAGCAGTGACCGGAGGGCTGACAGTAATCAGCCCCAGCATTTT. This translates into CASSDRRADSNQPQHF.

For the CDR3, the DNA is TGTGCCAGCAGTGACTCGAATCTGGGACAGAGCTATGGCTACACCTTC. This translates into CASSDSNLGQSYGYTF. The chain uses TRBV6-4 and TRBJ1-2, with 7 bases matching TRBD1. Germline V lookup: CDR1 MRHNA, CDR2 SNTAGT. The CDR3 consists of 16 residues. The V segment lost 0 bases and the J segment 4 bases; nucleotides outside the gene matches: 8.

The J gene is TRBJ2-7, the V gene TRBV7-9, with 8 bases aligning to TRBD1. The CDR3 covers 14 residues. Germline V gives CDR1 SEHNR, CDR2 FQNEAQ (reference sequence). J gave up 2 bases and V 5 bases, and 5 bases lay outside the gene matches. The CDR3 coding sequence is TGTGCCAGCAGCCCAGGACAGGGACCCTACGAGCAGTACTTC. It translates to CASSPGQGPYEQYF.

The chain employs TRBV18 and TRBJ1-6; 10 bases are a match to TRBD1. The CDR3 has 14 amino acids. Germline V lookup: CDR1 KGHSH, CDR2 LQKENI. V trimming: 8 bases; J trimming: 7 bases; junction bases outside the gene matches: 5. Here the CDR3 DNA reads TGTGCCAGCAAGGGACAGGGGAGCAATTCACCCCTCCACTTT. This codes for CASKGQGSNSPLHF.

The chain couples TRBV6-5 to TRBJ1-6; a weak D match, TRBD1 (6 bases). CDR1 MNHEY and CDR2 SVGAGI come from the germline V gene. With 6 bases removed from V and 7 bases from J, the gap between germline ends came to 16 bases. CDR3 length: 15 residues. CDR3 sequence reads: CASSPTRQANSPLHF. CDR3 DNA: TGTGCCAGCAGCCCAACCCGACAGGCCAATTCACCCCTCCACTTT.

The chain uses TRBV27 and TRBJ2-3; possibly TRBD1 for D (7 bases). This CDR3 comprises 13 residues. Deletions cut 2 bases from V and 6 bases from J, with 9 bases between. Germline CDR1 is MNHEY and CDR2 is SMNVEV (reference sequence). CDR3 bases: TGTGCCAGCAGTTTACCAGGGGGGGATACGCAGTATTTT. It is translated as CASSLPGGDTQYF.

The chain links TRBV5-6 to TRBJ1-3; no firm D call. The CDR3 is made up of 14 amino acids. V lost 1 base and J 0 bases, leaving 5 bases between the germline ends. The germline CDR1 and CDR2 sequences are SGHDT and YYEEEE. Here the CDR3 reads CASSLQVSGNTIYF. As DNA, the CDR3 is TGTGCCAGCAGCTTGCAGGTCTCTGGAAACACCATATATTTT. Variable domain in full (rest from reference TRBV5-6 and TRBJ1-3): DAGVTQSPTHLIKTRGQQVTLRCSPKSGHDTVSWYQQALGQGPQFIFQYYEEEERQRGNFPDRFSGHQFPNYSSELNVNALLLGDSALYLCASSLQVSGNTIYFGEGSWLTVV.

In its sample, this clone was seen once. The genes are TRBV13 and TRBJ1-1, with 8 nucleotides matching TRBD1. Germline V gene sequence: CDR1 PRHDT, CDR2 FYEKMQ (reference sequence). The CDR3 consists of 14 residues. With V trimmed by 8 bases and J by 1 base, 6 bases remained unmatched. CDR3 sequence reads: CASLSQGANTEAFF. The CDR3 DNA is TGTGCCAGCCTATCTCAGGGGGCGAACACTGAAGCTTTCTTT. The variable domain in full, with the rest retrieved from reference TRBV13 and TRBJ1-1, is AAGVIQSPRHLIKEKRETATLKCYPIPRHDTVYWYQQGPGQDPQFLISFYEKMQSDKGSIPDRFSAQQFSDYHSELNMSSLELGDSALYFCASLSQGANTEAFFGQGTRLTVV.

The chain employs TRBV19 and TRBJ1-4; D unresolved. Germline values: CDR1 LNHDA, CDR2 SQIVND (reference sequence). This CDR3 has 12 amino acids. With 3 bases removed from V and 10 bases from J, the gap between germline ends came to 9 bases. CDR3 nucleotides: TGTGCCAGTAGTATCTCCCGGGGAAAACTGTTTTTT. This gives the protein CASSISRGKLFF. Complete variable domain (other parts from reference TRBV19 and TRBJ1-4): DGGITQSPKYLFRKEGQNVTLSCEQNLNHDAMYWYRQDPGQGLRLIYYSQIVNDFQKGDIAEGYSVSREKKESFPLTVTSAQKNPTAFYLCASSISRGKLFFGSGTQLSVL.

V and J are TRBV19 and TRBJ2-2, with TRBD1 identical over 8 bases. The CDR3 consists of 14 residues. The germline V gene has CDR1 LNHDA and CDR2 SQIVND (reference sequence). Trimming removed 2 bases from V and 8 bases from J; junction bases left unmatched: 4. The DNA of the CDR3 is TGTGCCAGTAGTATATCGGACAGGGAGGGGGAGCTGTTTTTT. As protein: CASSISDREGELFF.

The chain recombines TRBV15 with TRBJ2-5; 14 positions match TRBD2. The CDR3 loop spans 17 amino acids. Germline V CDR1 and CDR2: LNHNV, YYDKDF (reference sequence). The ends lost 4 bases at V and 5 bases at J; junction bases unmatched: 9. The CDR3 nucleotides are TGTGCCACCAGCATGGGGACTAGCGGGGGAATAGGCGAGACCCAGTACTTC. Protein: CATSMGTSGGIGETQYF.

This chain links TRBV10-3 with TRBJ1-5; tentative D call: TRBD1 (6 bases). The CDR3 covers 17 residues. Trimming removed 1 base from V and 1 base from J, with 14 bases in between. From germline, CDR1 is ENHRY and CDR2 SYGVKD. Written as DNA, the CDR3 is TGTGCCATCAGTGAGTGGGACACTTTATGGAGCAATCAGCCCCAGCATTTT. It translates to CAISEWDTLWSNQPQHF.

V gene TRBV7-2 combines with J gene TRBJ1-1; TRBD1 agrees at 7 bases. Germline CDR1 and CDR2: SGHTA and FQGNSA. V gave up 1 base and J gave up 1 base; unmatched junction bases: 9. The CDR3 contains 17 residues. In DNA, the CDR3 is TGTGCCAGCAGCTTAGGGGACAGACGTTTGCGGAACACTGAAGCTTTCTTT. Residues: CASSLGDRRLRNTEAFF.

In its sample, this clone was seen a few times. This chain joins TRBV7-9 and TRBJ2-7; TRBD1 agrees at 9 bases. This CDR3 has 15 residues. The J segment lost 5 bases and the V segment lost 1 base, leaving 6 bases of the junction unmatched. Looked up from germline, CDR1 is SEHNR and CDR2 is FQNEAQ (reference sequence). The CDR3 reads CASSLEGTGLHEQYF. The CDR3 DNA sequence: TGTGCCAGCAGCTTAGAGGGGACAGGGTTGCACGAGCAGTACTTC.

This chain connects TRBV9 to TRBJ2-1, with D possibly matching TRBD2 (6 bases). The germline V and J ends were trimmed by 7 bases and 8 bases, with 7 bases remaining between them. The CDR3 consists of 10 residues. The germline V gene has CDR1 SGDLS and CDR2 YYNGEE. DNA for the CDR3: TGTGCCAGCGGACTACATGAGCAGTTCTTC. Translation: CASGLHEQFF.

The rearrangement joins TRBV9 to TRBJ2-3, with D tentatively TRBD2 (6 bases). This CDR3 has 13 amino acids. Trimming stripped 5 bases from V and 2 bases from J, with 9 bases between. CDR1 and CDR2 (germline): SGDLS, YYNGEE. The DNA of the CDR3 is TGTGCCAGCAGGGACTATACCACAGATACGCAGTATTTT. Its translation is CASRDYTTDTQYF.

DNA of the CDR3: TGCGCCAGCAGCTTGATAGAGGGACTGGAAGAACTGTTTTTT. Encoded protein: CASSLIEGLEELFF. The chain recombines TRBV5-1 with TRBJ2-2, with D perhaps TRBD2 (6 bases). V lost 1 base to trimming and J lost 14 bases, with 18 bases between them. CDR1 is SGHRS, CDR2 YFSETQ, per germline. The length of the CDR3 is 14 residues.

The chain joins TRBV19 to TRBJ1-1, with D perhaps TRBD1 (6 bases). The CDR3 contains 14 residues. Germline assignment: CDR1 LNHDA and CDR2 SQIVND (reference sequence). V was trimmed by 3 bases and J by 6 bases, leaving 14 bases between them. The CDR3 region has the DNA TGTGCCAGTAGTATGCTGGGCCCAGGGGCTGAAGCTTTCTTT. Translating it yields CASSMLGPGAEAFF.

The rearrangement joins TRBV7-2 to TRBJ1-1; no reliable D call. The CDR3 is 14 amino acids. V lost 5 bases to trimming and J lost 6 bases, with 16 bases between them. Germline V gives CDR1 SGHTA, CDR2 FQGNSA. This chain's CDR3 is CASSEGITGAEAFF. CDR3 DNA sequence: TGTGCCAGCAGCGAGGGAATTACCGGCGCTGAAGCTTTCTTT.

This clone was seen only once. The rearrangement links TRBV7-2 to TRBJ2-2; 10 bases map to TRBD2. Germline CDR1 and CDR2: SGHTA and FQGNSA. V lost 3 bases, J lost 6 bases, and 4 bases stayed unmatched. The CDR3 runs 15 residues. For the CDR3, the DNA is TGTGCCAGCAGCTTCAGCGGGGGGGCCGCCGGGGAGCTGTTTTTT. Encoded protein: CASSFSGGAAGELFF.